The present entry profiles one T cell receptor beta chain with its context. As yet, its antigen is unknown. A much larger clone differs by one base, so this may be a read error. This sample was included in a study of T-cell memory formation after mild COVID-19. Study background: The TCR clusters were mostly specific to one donor.

It was 5'RACE with constant-segment primers that produced the TCR alpha and TCR beta cDNA libraries, which carried sample barcodes and UMIs. A single record per CDR3 protein comes from TCRdb applying MiXCR to the 5' RACE reads. The sample shows 130,000 to 150,000 distinct CDR3 sequences, 15% to 20% of them seen only once. General study results and limits: Balance between CD4 and CD8 was seen in clones contracting day 15 to 85, and a CD4+ lean was seen in later expanders.

Per the germline V gene, CDR1 is SGHTA and CDR2 is FQGNSA. The CDR3 consists of 17 residues. The TCR was taken from an adult woman who had mild COVID-19 (a few samples of this study predate the infection). Cell type and time point are not known. This chain joins TRBV7-2 and TRBJ2-1; 14 bases line up with TRBD2. Sequencing was performed on PBMCs or a T cell subset sorted from them (not recorded which). This CDR3 reads CASSSMGTSGSYNEQLF. Written as DNA, the CDR3 is TGTGCCAGCAGCTCCATGGGGACTAGCGGGAGCTACAATGAGCAGTTATTC.